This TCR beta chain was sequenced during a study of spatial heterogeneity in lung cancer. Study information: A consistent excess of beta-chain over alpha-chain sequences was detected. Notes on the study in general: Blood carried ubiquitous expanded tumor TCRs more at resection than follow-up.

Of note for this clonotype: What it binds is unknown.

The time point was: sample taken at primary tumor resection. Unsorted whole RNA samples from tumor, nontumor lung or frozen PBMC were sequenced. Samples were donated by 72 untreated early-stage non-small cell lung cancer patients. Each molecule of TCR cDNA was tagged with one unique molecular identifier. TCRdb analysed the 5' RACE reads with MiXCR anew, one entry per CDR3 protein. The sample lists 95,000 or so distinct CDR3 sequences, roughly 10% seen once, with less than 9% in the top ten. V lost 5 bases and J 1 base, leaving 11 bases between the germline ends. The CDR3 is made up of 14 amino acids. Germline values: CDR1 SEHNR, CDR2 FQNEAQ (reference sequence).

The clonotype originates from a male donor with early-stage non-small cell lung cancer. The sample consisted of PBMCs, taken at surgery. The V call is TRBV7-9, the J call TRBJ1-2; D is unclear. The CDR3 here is CASSLPTFNYGYTF. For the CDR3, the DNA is TGTGCCAGCAGCCTACCGACATTTAACTATGGCTACACCTTC.